This TCR beta chain derives from a study of T cell responses to AZD1222 COVID-19 vaccine. Study information: Recipients boosted at about 4 weeks or about 12 weeks are pooled.

This table comes from immunoSEQ multiplex PCR, and its TCRdb copy is limited to in-frame clones, with some not included. The data hold 75,000 to 90,000 clones, with approximately 82% observed a single time. Study-wide results and limits: A mostly white British donor set with more females was recruited, and clonal diversity was possibly underestimated.

This clone has just a few counts. Its cognate antigen is unknown. The material was peripheral blood, obtained on day 0 of AZD1222 vaccination. The TCR comes from an adult in good health.

CDR3 sequence reads: CASSPHQGALNSPLHF. CDR3 bases: TGTGCCAGCAGCCCACACCAGGGGGCGTTAAATTCACCCCTCCACTTT. This sequence joins TRBV6-6 and TRBJ1-6, with 8 nucleotides matching TRBD1. The CDR3 extends over 16 amino acids. Germline CDR1 reads MNHNY; CDR2 reads SVGAGI (reference sequence). V was clipped by 6 bases and J by 7 bases; unmatched bases: 11.